The rows below give T cell receptor beta chains drawn from one sample of a study of OX40 agonist ivuxolimab in advanced cancers. TCRdb's copy holds only in-frame clones and misses some; the assay was immunoSEQ multiplex PCR. This table has 70,000 to 80,000 clones, around 88% appearing once. Sample: CD4+ or CD8+ T cells sorted from blood, taken in a trial of the OX40 agonist ivuxolimab. The receptors come from an adult with an advanced solid tumor such as melanoma, head and neck, liver or kidney cancer. Both conserved end residues are part of each CDR3. A D gene is named only where the DNA matches it firmly. Size values are once, few and many counts, or a class for expanded clones, and some rows have none.

.	TRBJ1-2	TRBV6-1	TRBD1	TGTGCCAGCAGCAAAGCGGGACAGTTTTATGGCTACACCTTC	CASSKAGQFYGYTF
few	TRBJ2-2	TRBV6-1	TRBD1	TGTGCCAGCTCCCAGGACAGGGGGTACACCGGGGAGCTGTTTTTT	CASSQDRGYTGELFF
.	TRBJ2-1	TRBV5-1	TRBD1	TGCGCCAGCAGCCTGGACAGGGGATACAATGAGCAGTTCTTC	CASSLDRGYNEQFF
.	TRBJ1-2	TRBV7-2	.	TGTGCCAGCAGCTTAGCAGGAAACTATGGCTACACCTTC	CASSLAGNYGYTF
once	TRBJ1-3	TRBV7-6	.	TGTGCCGCCCAACAGGGCTCTGGAAACACCATATATTTT	CAAQQGSGNTIYF
few	TRBJ1-2	TRBV28	.	TGTGCCAGCAGTGTCAGGGGTGGCTACACCTTC	CASSVRGGYTF
.	TRBJ1-1	TRBV6-5	.	TGTGCCAGCAGTTTGAATGGGGTGAAAGCTTTCTTT	CASSLNGVKAFF
.	TRBJ1-5	TRBV6-5	TRBD1	TGTGCCACCAGGGGGGGGTTTAGGCAGCCCCAGCATTTT	CATRGGFRQPQHF
.	TRBJ2-3	TRBV10-3	TRBD1	TGTGCCATCACCTCCGGGACAGGGGGCGGTTCAGCGCAGTATTTT	CAITSGTGGGSAQYF
.	TRBJ2-3	TRBV9	.	TGTGCCAGCAGCGTAGGGTCGCGCAGGGAGGAGACGCAGTATTTT	CASSVGSRREETQYF
.	TRBJ2-7	TRBV6-5	.	TGTGCCAGCAGTTACCTGGACTACGAGCAGTACTTC	CASSYLDYEQYF
.	TRBJ1-1	TRBV18	.	TGTGCCAGCTCACGGTCGGTAACGGGATACACTGAAGCTTTCTTT	CASSRSVTGYTEAFF
.	TRBJ2-5	TRBV5-1	.	TGCGCCAGCAGCTTTGGATCGTGGGAGACCCAGTACTTC	CASSFGSWETQYF
.	TRBJ2-1	TRBV7-2	.	TGTGCCAGCAGCTTGTGGGGGTATAAAGACAATGAGCAGTTCTTC	CASSLWGYKDNEQFF
few	TRBJ2-7	TRBV6-1	.	TGTGCCAGCGCCCGGGACACCAAGTGGGTCGAGCAGTACTTC	CASARDTKWVEQYF
.	TRBJ1-5	TRBV5-8	TRBD1	TGTGCCAGCACGCCGGACAGGGGTCAGCCCCAGCATTTT	CASTPDRGQPQHF
.	TRBJ2-5	TRBV7-8	TRBD1	TGTGCCAGCAGCTCCAACCGGGACAGGGGTCTAACCCAGTACTTC	CASSSNRDRGLTQYF
.	TRBJ1-2	TRBV28	.	TGTGCCAGCAGTTTAAGGGAAAACTATGGCTACACCTTC	CASSLRENYGYTF
.	TRBJ1-5	TRBV2	.	TGTGCCAGCAGTGTTTCGGACACAACCAATCAGCCCCAGCATTTT	CASSVSDTTNQPQHF
.	TRBJ2-7	TRBV4-3	TRBD1	TGCGCCAGCAGCCAAGTAGGACAGGGGAGCTCCTACGAGCAGTACTTC	CASSQVGQGSSYEQYF
once	TRBJ1-3	TRBV2	.	TGTGCCAGCAGGGATTTGAGGAGGCTCTCTGGAAACACCATATATTTT	CASRDLRRLSGNTIYF
.	TRBJ1-5	TRBV6-6	TRBD1	TGTGCCAGCAGTTACTTGGGACAGGGGATTCAGCCCCAGCATTTT	CASSYLGQGIQPQHF
few	TRBJ2-2	TRBV6-5	TRBD1	TGTGCCAGCAGGCGAGACAGGGCCGGGGAGCTGTTTTTT	CASRRDRAGELFF
.	TRBJ2-3	TRBV5-4	TRBD2	TGTGCCAGCAGCTATACGGGACTAGTGAGGGGGGTTACGCAGTATTTT	CASSYTGLVRGVTQYF
.	TRBJ1-2	TRBV7-3	.	TGTGCCAGCAGTCCTCAGGGGTTTTACGGCTACACCTTC	CASSPQGFYGYTF